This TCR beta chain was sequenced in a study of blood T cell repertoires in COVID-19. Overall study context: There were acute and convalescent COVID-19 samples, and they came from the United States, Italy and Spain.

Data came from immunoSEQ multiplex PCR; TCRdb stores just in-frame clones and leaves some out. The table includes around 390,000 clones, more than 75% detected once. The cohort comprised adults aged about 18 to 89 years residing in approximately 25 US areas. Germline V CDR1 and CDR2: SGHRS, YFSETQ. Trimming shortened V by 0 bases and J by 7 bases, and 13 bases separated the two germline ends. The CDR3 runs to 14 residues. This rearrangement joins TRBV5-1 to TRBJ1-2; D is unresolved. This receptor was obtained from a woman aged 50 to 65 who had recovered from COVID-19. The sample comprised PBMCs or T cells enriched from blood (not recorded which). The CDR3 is CASSLEQFGFGYTF. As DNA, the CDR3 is TGCGCCAGCAGCTTGGAACAGTTCGGTTTTGGCTACACCTTC.